A selection of T cell receptor beta chains follows, all from one sample in a study of a mutant IDH1 vaccine in newly diagnosed glioma. No cognate antigen is known for these TCRs. The method was immunoSEQ multiplex PCR; TCRdb's version includes in-frame clones alone and lacks a portion of them. The table includes over 50,000 clones, 90% detected once. The sample here was PBMCs, taken from a glioma patient whose treatment included an IDH1 peptide vaccine. Source of these receptors: a middle-aged woman with glioma. Each CDR3 is given with its conserved first and last residue. Each record gives: V gene, clone size, J gene, D gene, CDR3 DNA, CDR3 protein. D genes are given only for firm matches. Size is omitted from some rows. Given values are once, few, many or a class for expanded clones.

TRBV2	-	TRBJ2-7	-	TGTGCCAGCAGGATGACTACTAACGAGCAGTACTTC	CASRMTTNEQYF
TRBV4-2	-	TRBJ1-1	-	TGTGCCAGCAGCTACCTGGGGATGATGAACACTGAAGCTTTCTTT	CASSYLGMMNTEAFF
TRBV5-6	once	TRBJ1-4	TRBD1	TGTGCCAGCAGCTTGCCACAGGGGCGGGAGGATGAAAAACTGTTTTTT	CASSLPQGREDEKLFF
TRBV5-4	-	TRBJ1-1	-	TGTGCCAGCAGCTTGGGAGCGAACACTGAAGCTTTCTTT	CASSLGANTEAFF
TRBV15	-	TRBJ2-5	-	TGTGCCACCAGCAGAGATCGACAGGCCCAAGAGACCCAGTACTTC	CATSRDRQAQETQYF
TRBV2	-	TRBJ2-1	TRBD2	TGTGCCAGCAGTGAAGCGTGGGCTAGCGGTAATGAGCAGTTCTTC	CASSEAWASGNEQFF
TRBV5-3	-	TRBJ1-3	-	TGTGCCAGAAGCTCCCCGGCTCTACTTGGAAACACCATATATTTT	CARSSPALLGNTIYF
TRBV6-4	-	TRBJ1-1	TRBD1	TGTGCCAGCAGGAGGGGGGGACAGGGATCGGGGTGGACTGAAGCTTTCTTT	CASRRGGQGSGWTEAFF
TRBV7-2	-	TRBJ2-5	-	TGTGCCAGCAGCTTACGTCGGGGCATACAAGAGACCCAGTACTTC	CASSLRRGIQETQYF
TRBV29-1	-	TRBJ1-2	TRBD1	TGCAGCGTATGGACAGGGAACGAGAGTGGCTACACCTTC	CSVWTGNESGYTF
TRBV30	-	TRBJ2-7	-	TGTGCCTGGACCCCCCGCGAATCCTTCAACGAGCAGTACTTC	CAWTPRESFNEQYF